This is a list of T cell receptor beta chains from one sample in a study of T cells in Graves' hyperthyroidism and ophthalmopathy. MiXCR, run by TCRdb on the multiplex PCR reads, gives a single entry per CDR3 protein. The sample consists of a few hundred thousand distinct CDR3 sequences, around 14% of them appearing once. Sequencing input: blood. Every receptor here comes from a woman between 18 and 29 years old with Graves' hyperthyroidism that later progressed to Graves' ophthalmopathy. CDR3s include the opening cysteine and the closing phenylalanine or tryptophan. The D gene is left open where the match is weak.

length	D	V	CDR3
18	NA	TRBV28	CASPPEGGPAKLYNEQFF
14	NA	TRBV28	CASIPGLANYGYTF
16	TRBD1	TRBV4-1	CASSQRAGGTGGEQFF
15	TRBD2	TRBV20-1	CSANNLAESTDTQYF
14	NA	TRBV9	CASSVEGGRSPLHF
22	NA	TRBV5-1	CASSPWGQRGTFPHASTDTQYF
14	NA	TRBV6-1	CASSTGQRNTEAFF
12	NA	TRBV20-1	CSATQGWETQYF
18	TRBD2	TRBV28	CASAPGGGLAGWEKTQYF
18	TRBD1	TRBV7-8	CASSPSDRVVSYNSPLHF
16	TRBD1	TRBV28	CASRPGQGSWSGELFF
15	TRBD2	TRBV7-8	CASSLWAGEGNEQFF
13	NA	TRBV12-3/TRBV12-4	CASVRQVNNEQFF
17	TRBD1	TRBV5-1	CASSPRDRGHLNTEAFF
14	NA	TRBV20-1	CSARDRPEKETQYF
16	TRBD1	TRBV10-3	CAISDPGTGSVSEQFF
15	TRBD2	TRBV2	CASSSTGLAGGTQYF
15	TRBD1	TRBV30	CAWSWDRGPPGELFF
15	NA	TRBV27	CASSLSTGLNTEAFF
14	TRBD1	TRBV27	CASGGQGEGYGYTF
13	NA	TRBV19	CASSIVLGDTQYF
14	NA	TRBV7-2	CASSPNRGLSPLHF
16	TRBD1	TRBV20-1	CSATPGTGAVNTEAFF